This paragraph reports one T cell receptor beta chain. The sample belongs to a study of blood T cell repertoires in COVID-19. Measured with immunoSEQ multiplex PCR; TCRdb has only the in-frame clones, and not every one. The data hold about 310,000 clones, with more than 75% observed a single time. This CDR3 contains 12 residues. The germline CDR1 and CDR2 sequences are SGHTA and FQGTGA. The ends were cut back, 5 bases at V and 9 bases at J, with 11 bases in the middle. The material sequenced was peripheral blood. This sequence originates from a man aged 65-85 years with acute or convalescent COVID-19. The chain recombines TRBV7-3 with TRBJ2-1; TRBD1 is a possible D gene (5 bases). The chain's CDR3 is CASSRRQGEQFF. The CDR3, as DNA: TGTGCCAGCAGCCGCCGCCAGGGTGAGCAGTTCTTC. Full variable domain (missing parts from reference TRBV7-3 and TRBJ2-1): GAGVSQTPSNKVTEKGKYVELRCDPISGHTALYWYRQSLGQGPEFLIYFQGTGAADDSGLPNDRFFAVRPEGSVSTLKIQRTERGDSAVYLCASSRRQGEQFFGPGTRLTVL.